This T cell receptor beta chain originates from a study of regulatory T cells in long-lasting Graves disease. For the study at large: Antithyroid drug use was under 3 months in newly diagnosed Graves' patients.

Time point noted: newly diagnosed GD, antithyroid drugs for less than 3 months. The TCR library was made from RNA extracted from PBMCs. Libraries of TCR beta came from iRepertoire HTBI primers plus Arm-PCR of CDR3 regions. TCRdb ran MiXCR on the multiplex PCR reads and lists one entry per CDR3 protein. This repertoire shows about 470,000 distinct CDR3 sequences, around 14% found once; its top ten account for 16%. Unmatched junction bases numbered 2, after V lost 4 bases and J lost 10 bases. The CDR3 consists of 11 residues. Germline V gives CDR1 SGHAT, CDR2 FQDESV (reference sequence). Worth noting for this clonotype: A read error may explain this, as a much larger clone is one base away.

The sample was also linked to a second study, of T cells in Graves' hyperthyroidism and ophthalmopathy.

The sample here was peripheral blood mononuclear cells (PBMCs), taken at new diagnosis, from a patient treated with antithyroid drugs. The rearrangement joins TRBV11-1 to TRBJ2-5, with TRBD2 matching 8 bases. This sequence was found in a woman younger than 45 with Graves disease. In nucleotides, the CDR3 is TGTGCCAGCAGCTCGGGGGGGATCCAGTACTTC. Its translation: CASSSGGIQYF.